This passage covers 21 T cell receptor beta chains from one sample sequenced in a study of cytomegalovirus exposure and HLA in healthy donors. Produced via immunoSEQ multiplex PCR; TCRdb's table is partial and in-frame only. The data show a few hundred thousand clones, almost 90% seen once. Specimen: PBMCs. These receptors were collected from a woman under 30 in good health and CMV-seronegative.

This clone was seen a few times. The chain employs TRBV7-9 and TRBJ1-2, with D maybe TRBD1 (6 bases). V shed 1 base and J shed 0 bases, with 12 bases lying between them. The V gene's germline CDR1 is SEHNR and CDR2 FQNEAQ (reference sequence). There are 16 residues in the CDR3. The CDR3 bases are TGTGCCAGCAGCTTAGATGGACAGCAAGCTAACTATGGCTACACCTTC. This sequence encodes CASSLDGQQANYGYTF.

The chain links TRBV6-1 to TRBJ1-3; D might be TRBD1 (5 bases). Germline V gene data show CDR1 as MNHNS and CDR2 as SASEGT. CDR3 length: 18 residues. With 3 bases removed from V and 0 bases from J, the gap between germline ends came to 18 bases. The CDR3 is CASSEQPNLTASGNTIYF. The CDR3 nucleotides read TGTGCCAGCAGTGAGCAACCCAACCTGACAGCCTCTGGAAACACCATATATTTT.

CDR3: CASSTRDRAQETQYF. For the CDR3, the DNA is TGCGCCAGCAGCACACGGGACAGGGCGCAAGAGACCCAGTACTTC. This chain uses TRBV5-1 with TRBJ2-5; 9 bases align to TRBD1. V was clipped by 4 bases and J by 2 bases; unmatched bases: 6. The germline V gene has CDR1 SGHRS and CDR2 YFSETQ. The CDR3 totals 15 residues.

The gene calls are TRBV5-1 and TRBJ2-3; no clear D gene. This CDR3 comprises 14 residues. Trimming removed 1 base from V and 4 bases from J, with 10 bases in between. Looked up from germline, CDR1 is SGHRS and CDR2 is YFSETQ. CDR3 in DNA: TGCGCCAGCAGCTTGCGGCCCGGGTCAGATACGCAGTATTTT. This gives the protein CASSLRPGSDTQYF.

The rearrangement uses TRBV10-3 and TRBJ2-1, with D maybe TRBD2 (5 bases). The CDR3 consists of 15 residues. Trimming took 2 bases from V and 6 from J, leaving 14 bases between them. Germline loops: CDR1 ENHRY, CDR2 SYGVKD. The CDR3 nucleotides are TGTGCCATCAGTGAGCCGAGCGGAAGACCCAATGAGCAGTTCTTC. Translated, it gives CAISEPSGRPNEQFF.

Note on this clone: This same CDR3 is encoded by further DNA sequences in the sample. V gene TRBV6-5 combines with J gene TRBJ1-2, with TRBD1 as a possible D gene (6 bases). The CDR3 extends over 14 amino acids. V lost 0 bases and J 4 bases, leaving 9 bases between the germline ends. The germline CDR1 and CDR2 sequences are MNHEY and SVGAGI. CDR3 region: CASSYSGDTYGYTF. The CDR3 DNA reads as TGTGCCAGCAGTTACTCCGGGGACACCTATGGCTACACCTTC.

This rearrangement joins TRBV11-2 to TRBJ1-1; D is unresolved. The V gene's germline CDR1 is SGHAT and CDR2 FQNNGV. There are 12 residues in the CDR3. Between the trimmed V and J ends, which lost 5 bases and 2 bases, there was a span of 6 bases. CDR3 sequence reads: CASSPKNTEAFF. Here the CDR3 DNA reads TGTGCCAGCAGCCCAAAAAACACTGAAGCTTTCTTT.

This clone was counted only a few times. The chain recombines TRBV10-1 with TRBJ2-5, with 11 bases identical to TRBD2. CDR3 length: 17 amino acids. The trim removed 5 bases at V and 2 bases at J, leaving 10 bases unmatched. Germline V CDR1 and CDR2: WNHNN, SYGVQD (reference sequence). Here the CDR3 reads CASSRNTSGGPQETQYF. CDR3 DNA sequence: TGCGCCAGCAGTCGTAATACTAGCGGGGGACCGCAAGAGACCCAGTACTTC.

The CDR3 bases are TGTGCCAGCAGCCAAGATCAGCAGGCACGATCTTACTCTGGAAACACCATATATTTT. It codes for CASSQDQQARSYSGNTIYF. The rearrangement joins TRBV14 to TRBJ1-3; D not resolved. CDR3 length equals 19 residues. V was pared by 0 bases and J by 0 bases, with 18 bases between. CDR1 and CDR2 (germline): SGHDN, FVKESK.

V usage is TRBV6-5 and J usage is TRBJ1-2, with TRBD1 as a possible D gene (6 bases). With 6 bases removed from V and 3 bases from J, the gap between germline ends came to 11 bases. CDR3 size: 13 residues. CDR1 MNHEY and CDR2 SVGAGI come from the germline V gene. In DNA, the CDR3 is TGTGCCAGCAGGGAGTCAGGGGACTATGGCTACACCTTC. Amino acids: CASRESGDYGYTF.

The chain has TRBV28 and TRBJ1-1; tentative D call: TRBD1 (5 bases). Germline assignment: CDR1 MDHEN and CDR2 SYDVKM. Trimming stripped 3 bases from V and 0 bases from J, with 14 bases between. CDR3 length: 16 amino acids. In DNA form, the CDR3 reads TGTGCCAGCAGTTTCCCTTCGGCGGGGGTGAACACTGAAGCTTTCTTT. Translating it yields CASSFPSAGVNTEAFF.

The V gene is TRBV27, the J gene TRBJ2-5; D not resolved. With 4 bases removed from V and 0 bases from J, the gap between germline ends came to 6 bases. CDR3 length: 13 amino acids. In germline, CDR1 is MNHEY, CDR2 SMNVEV (reference sequence). Here the CDR3 DNA reads TGTGCCAGCAGTTCCGCGTACCAAGAGACCCAGTACTTC. It specifies CASSSAYQETQYF.

V is TRBV6-5 and J is TRBJ1-2; the D gene is possibly TRBD1 (6 bases). The CDR3 contains 15 residues. V was shortened by 2 bases and J by 1 base, with 11 bases between the two germline ends. Germline V gene lookup returns CDR1 MNHEY and CDR2 SVGAGI. The CDR3 here is CASSYTGSINYGYTF. CDR3 nucleotides: TGTGCCAGCAGTTACACAGGGAGTATTAACTATGGCTACACCTTC.

The chain uses TRBV5-1 and TRBJ2-5; no reliable D call. The germline gives CDR1 SGHRS, CDR2 YFSETQ. Trimming left V 2 bases short and J 1 base short, with 6 bases between. The CDR3 consists of 13 residues. CDR3 loop: CASSFSLQETQYF. DNA of the CDR3: TGCGCCAGCAGCTTCTCTCTCCAAGAGACCCAGTACTTC.

V usage is TRBV11-2 and J usage is TRBJ2-2, with unresolved D. This CDR3 is 16 amino acids long. Germline V gene sequence: CDR1 SGHAT, CDR2 FQNNGV. Deletions cut 3 bases from V and 0 bases from J, with 11 bases between. The CDR3 coding sequence is TGTGCCAGCAGCTTTCGTGTAGAAGCGAACACCGGGGAGCTGTTTTTT. As protein: CASSFRVEANTGELFF.

V and J are TRBV25-1 and TRBJ2-2; D may be TRBD1 (5 bases). The CDR3 sequence is 15 residues long. From germline, CDR1 is MGHDK and CDR2 SYGVNS. Trimming shortened V by 6 bases and J by 1 base, and 12 bases separated the two germline ends. CDR3 region: CASRKNTGNTGELFF. The CDR3 coding sequence is TGTGCCAGCAGAAAGAACACAGGGAACACCGGGGAGCTGTTTTTT. The full variable domain, in which reference TRBV25-1 and TRBJ2-2 provide the parts outside the CDR3, is EADIYQTPRYLVIGTGKKITLECSQTMGHDKMYWYQQDPGMELHLIHYSYGVNSTEKGDLSSESTVSRIRTEHFPLTLESARPSHTSQYLCASRKNTGNTGELFFGEGSRLTVL.

This clone occurred once. The rearrangement links TRBV7-9 to TRBJ1-5, with 12 bases matching TRBD1. The CDR3 consists of 16 residues. Germline V CDR1 and CDR2: SEHNR, FQNEAQ (reference sequence). V was pared by 5 bases and J by 6 bases, with 8 bases of the junction left unmatched. This CDR3 reads CASSGPGTGGFQPQHF. Written as DNA, the CDR3 is TGTGCCAGCAGCGGTCCCGGGACAGGGGGCTTTCAGCCCCAGCATTTT.

The chain has TRBV4-1 and TRBJ1-5; D is possibly TRBD1 (6 bases). V lost 4 bases and J lost 6, with 16 bases in between. Per germline, CDR1 MGHRA and CDR2 YSYEKL. This CDR3 contains 15 residues. The CDR3 DNA sequence: TGCGCCAGCAGCCCAGTACACAGGGAGGGTCAGCCCCAGCATTTT. Its translation: CASSPVHREGQPQHF.

The V gene is TRBV7-9, the J gene TRBJ2-7; TRBD1 is a possible D gene (6 bases). The CDR3 loop spans 15 amino acids. Trimming took off 3 bases at V and 0 bases at J, with 12 bases between the two ends. Germline V gene sequence: CDR1 SEHNR, CDR2 FQNEAQ (reference sequence). CDR3 protein: CASSFPGQNSYEQYF. CDR3 DNA sequence: TGTGCCAGCAGCTTTCCCGGACAGAACTCCTACGAGCAGTACTTC.

This clone was recorded only once. CDR3 amino acids: CAWDTGAYEQYF. CDR3 nucleotide sequence: TGTGCCTGGGACACCGGGGCCTACGAGCAGTACTTC. The chain joins TRBV30 to TRBJ2-7; the D gene is possibly TRBD2 (5 bases). This CDR3 spans 12 amino acids. Germline assignment: CDR1 GTSNPN and CDR2 SVGIG (reference sequence). The V end lost 5 bases, the J end lost 2 bases, and 10 bases lay between the germline ends.

This clone was detected only a few times. The chain is built from TRBV9 and TRBJ1-2, with D possibly being TRBD1 (5 bases). The CDR3 runs to 14 residues. Trimming removed 3 bases at V and 4 bases at J, with 13 bases between. The germline gives CDR1 SGDLS, CDR2 YYNGEE. Here the CDR3 reads CASSAGHPTYGYTF. CDR3 nucleotide sequence: TGTGCCAGCAGCGCTGGACACCCCACCTATGGCTACACCTTC. Based on the CDR3 plus reference TRBV9 and TRBJ1-2, the full variable domain is DSGVTQTPKHLITATGQRVTLRCSPRSGDLSVYWYQQSLDQGLQFLIQYYNGEERAKGNILERFSAQQFPDLHSELNLSSLELGDSALYFCASSAGHPTYGYTFGSGTRLTVV.